The 21 T cell receptor beta chains below come from one sample, sequenced in a study of regulatory T cells in long-lasting Graves disease (dated by TCRdb to about 2021). The library was made by multiplex PCR. The sequencing machine was an Illumina HiSeq 4000. To build TCR beta libraries, CDR3 regions were amplified by Arm-PCR using iRepertoire HTBI primers. TCRdb handled the public reads itself, with Q25 trimming in fastp and clone calling in MiXCR, and kept productive beta chains. Each record represents a unique CDR3 protein, reported with the most common genes and DNA among its rows. The sample records roughly 490,000 distinct CDR3 sequences, approximately 23% of which are singletons. The ten largest make up about an eighth of the sample. The time point label here, explained by the study, means: persistent/refractory GD, antithyroid drugs over 5 years with positive TRAb. For both TCR sequencing and RNA sequencing, RNA was extracted from PBMCs using TRIzol.

The starting material was peripheral blood mononuclear cells (PBMCs), obtained when the disease was refractory, from a patient treated with antithyroid drugs. The receptor set was obtained from a female donor with Graves disease.

The chain carries TRBV6-1 and TRBJ1-1; the D is unclear. Germline V gene sequence: CDR1 MNHNS, CDR2 SASEGT. Trimming took 3 bases from V and 5 from J, leaving 10 bases between them. The CDR3 spans 13 residues. The CDR3 loop is CASSESGPTEAFF. DNA of the CDR3: TGTGCCAGCAGTGAGTCCGGGCCGACTGAAGCTTTCTTT.

Concerning this clonotype: One base away lies a much larger clone, so this may be a sequencing read error. The missing conserved phenylalanine or tryptophan at the end of this CDR3 makes a read error likely. This chain connects TRBV12-3 or TRBV12-4 to TRBJ1-2; D is ambiguous. V was cut by 1 base and J by 6 bases, with 6 bases left in between. The CDR3 consists of 12 residues. As DNA, the CDR3 is TGTGCCAGCAGTTTAGATGCGGATGGCTACACCCTC. Residues: CASSLDADGYTL.

This clonotype was counted at least ten times. The chain combines TRBV12-3 or TRBV12-4 with TRBJ1-2; no reliable D call. The CDR3 has 13 amino acids. The V and J ends lost 5 bases and 2 bases respectively, with 9 bases between them. The CDR3 protein is CASSRTENYGYTF. CDR3 DNA sequence: TGTGCCAGCAGTCGGACGGAGAACTATGGCTACACCTTC.

This clonotype was recorded many times. This chain links TRBV6-2 or TRBV6-3 with TRBJ1-1; the D is unclear. Germline CDR1 is MNHEY and CDR2 is SVGEGT. The CDR3 spans 13 residues. The V and J ends lost 0 bases and 9 bases respectively, with 11 bases between them. The CDR3 DNA reads TGTGCCAGCAGTTACTCAGGTCCTGGCCAAGCTTTCTTT. Its protein is CASSYSGPGQAFF.

This sequence joins TRBV12-3 or TRBV12-4 and TRBJ2-1; 10 bases fit TRBD1. The CDR3 has 15 residues. Losses at the gene ends were 6 bases for V and 8 bases for J; bases not matched to a gene: 10. CDR3 region: CASSKEGTGVDEQFF. CDR3 nucleotide sequence: TGTGCCAGCAGCAAAGAGGGGACAGGGGTGGATGAGCAGTTCTTC.

DNA of the CDR3: TGCGCCAGCAGCAGGGGGGACAGGGGCCCGTCTTCACCCCTCCACTTT. Amino acid sequence: CASSRGDRGPSSPLHF. The chain is built from TRBV5-1 and TRBJ1-6; the match to TRBD1 covers 10 bases. V shed 4 bases, J shed 9 bases, and the junction held 10 bases outside the gene matches. Germline lookup yields CDR1 SGHRS and CDR2 YFSETQ. This CDR3 has 16 residues.

The chain links TRBV18 to TRBJ2-7; a possible D gene is TRBD1 (6 bases). CDR3 length equals 13 residues. V was pared by 8 bases and J by 4 bases, with 15 bases between. Germline V gene data show CDR1 as KGHSH and CDR2 as LQKENI. CDR3 protein: CASSPTQGYEQYF. For the CDR3, the DNA is TGTGCCAGCAGCCCGACACAGGGATACGAGCAGTACTTC.

This clonotype was detected many times. This rearrangement joins TRBV12-3 or TRBV12-4 to TRBJ1-2, with 8 bases aligning to TRBD1. The CDR3 runs to 14 residues. Unmatched junction bases numbered 4, after V lost 3 bases and J lost 4 bases. CDR3 nucleotide sequence: TGTGCCAGCAGTTTTGACAGGGGAGGCTATGGCTACACCTTC. Its protein is CASSFDRGGYGYTF.

This clonotype was detected ten times or more. The gene calls are TRBV3-1 and TRBJ2-7; D is ambiguous. The CDR3 runs to 13 residues. The V end was cut by 2 bases, the J end by 3 bases, with 8 bases between. CDR1 is LGHDT, CDR2 YNNKEL, per germline (reference sequence). CDR3 bases: TGTGCCAGCAGCCAAACGGACGGCTACGAGCAGTACTTC. It is translated as CASSQTDGYEQYF.

To note about this clonotype: With a far larger clone one base away, a read error is the likely cause. This chain links TRBV10-3 with TRBJ2-7; 8 bases match TRBD1. This CDR3 has 14 amino acids. Per the germline V gene, CDR1 is ENHRY and CDR2 is SYGVKD. The CDR3 coding sequence is TGTGCCAGCAGCCCCGGGACAGGCCCATACGGGCAGTACTTC. This gives the protein CASSPGTGPYGQYF.

This clonotype appeared a few times. The chain recombines TRBV7-2 with TRBJ1-1; the D is unclear. Germline V gene data show CDR1 as SGHTA and CDR2 as FQGNSA. Deletions cut 3 bases from V and 4 bases from J, with 18 bases between. The CDR3 is made up of 16 amino acids. CDR3 nucleotide sequence: TGTGCCAGCAGCTTGACCCTCCGGGCACTCTTCACTGAAGCTTTCTTT. Translation: CASSLTLRALFTEAFF.

Written as DNA, the CDR3 is TGTGCCAGTAGTACTCGGAGTTTAGCGGGAAGAGAGACCCAGTACTTC. It yields the protein CASSTRSLAGRETQYF. This sequence joins TRBV19 and TRBJ2-5, with 8 bases aligning to TRBD2. This CDR3 has 16 residues. The V gene's germline CDR1 is LNHDA and CDR2 SQIVND (reference sequence). V shed 4 bases, J shed 4 bases, and the junction held 11 bases outside the gene matches. Variable domain in full (rest from reference TRBV19 and TRBJ2-5): DGGITQSPKYLFRKEGQNVTLSCEQNLNHDAMYWYRQDPGQGLRLIYYSQIVNDFQKGDIAEGYSVSREKKESFPLTVTSAQKNPTAFYLCASSTRSLAGRETQYFGPGTRLLVL.

The J gene is TRBJ1-4, the V gene TRBV20-1; TRBD1 is a possible D gene (6 bases). V lost 1 base and J 2 bases, leaving 11 bases between the germline ends. This CDR3 comprises 15 residues. Per the germline V gene, CDR1 is DFQATT and CDR2 is SNEGSKA (reference sequence). Here the CDR3 reads CSARGGAGTNEKLFF. DNA for the CDR3: TGCAGTGCTAGAGGGGGGGCGGGCACTAATGAAAAACTGTTTTTT.

This clonotype turned up a few times. The gene calls are TRBV7-2 and TRBJ1-2, with no clear D. This CDR3 region has 14 residues. V dropped 1 base and J dropped 5 bases, with 11 bases sitting between them. Germline V CDR1 and CDR2: SGHTA, FQGNSA. Here the CDR3 reads CASSLVVLPYGYTF. CDR3 nucleotides: TGTGCCAGCAGCTTAGTAGTCTTACCGTATGGCTACACCTTC.

Remarks on this clonotype: A single base separates this from a much larger clone, so it may be a read error. The chain carries TRBV28 and TRBJ1-2, with D unclear. The CDR3 consists of 16 residues. Looked up from germline, CDR1 is MDHEN and CDR2 is SYDVKM. CDR3 amino acids: CTSSKGGISDELGYTF. In nucleotides, the CDR3 is TGTACCAGCTCAAAAGGTGGGATTTCGGATGAACTTGGCTACACCTTC.

The chain has TRBV3-1 and TRBJ1-2, with D maybe TRBD1 (5 bases). Germline V gene sequence: CDR1 LGHDT, CDR2 YNNKEL (reference sequence). This CDR3 contains 16 residues. Trimming took off 2 bases at V and 5 bases at J, with 18 bases between the two ends. The CDR3 DNA reads TGTGCCAGCAGCCAACGACCGGACTCCGGGGGGTATGGCTACACCTTC. Its translation is CASSQRPDSGGYGYTF.

The rearrangement links TRBV6-2 or TRBV6-3 to TRBJ1-2, with 8 bases lining up with TRBD1. Germline-derived CDR1 and CDR2 are MNHEY and SVGEGT. V shed 6 bases and J 8 bases; nucleotides not matched to a gene: 11. The CDR3 length is 14 residues. CDR3 sequence: CASRTTGVLRGYTF. CDR3 nucleotide sequence: TGTGCCAGCAGGACGACAGGGGTCCTACGAGGCTACACCTTC.

This clonotype was recorded a few times. The chain employs TRBV2 and TRBJ2-7; TRBD1 matches 10 bases. Germline values: CDR1 SNHLY, CDR2 FYNNEI. This CDR3 has 15 amino acids. With 1 base clipped from V and 2 bases from J, the junction kept 2 bases outside the gene matches. CDR3 sequence reads: CASSEVGTGAYEQYF. As DNA, the CDR3 is TGTGCCAGCAGTGAAGTTGGGACAGGGGCCTACGAGCAGTACTTC.

This clonotype was picked up many times. The genes are TRBV11-2 and TRBJ2-5; D is possibly TRBD1 or TRBD2 (5 bases each). V was trimmed by 4 bases and J by 7 bases, leaving 25 bases between them. The CDR3 runs 17 residues. The V gene's germline CDR1 is SGHAT and CDR2 FQNNGV. Written as DNA, the CDR3 is TGTGCCAGCAGCTCCCTGAGGGGTAACACCCCTACTGGGACCCAGTACTTC. Amino acids: CASSSLRGNTPTGTQYF.

The rearrangement links TRBV12-3 or TRBV12-4 to TRBJ2-1; 9 bases align to TRBD2. The CDR3 is 19 residues long. J was trimmed by 0 bases and V by 6 bases; bases with no gene match: 15. CDR3: CASSPGVLAGRRSYNEQFF. DNA of the CDR3: TGTGCCAGCAGCCCTGGGGTGCTAGCGGGAAGGCGCTCCTACAATGAGCAGTTCTTC.

This clonotype has only one observation. The gene calls are TRBV5-5 and TRBJ2-7; D is unclear. CDR1 and CDR2 from the germline V gene are SGHKS and YYEKEE (reference sequence). This CDR3 has 16 amino acids. V shed 3 bases and J shed 0 bases, with 16 bases lying between them. This CDR3 reads CASSSVGLPFSYEQYF. The CDR3 nucleotides read TGTGCCAGCAGCTCGGTAGGGCTTCCTTTCTCCTACGAGCAGTACTTC.